This is a list of T cell receptor beta chains from one sample in a study of T cells expressing NK-cell markers. Using the 5' RACE reads, TCRdb records one entry per CDR3 protein without DNA. This sample's clone table lists 550,000 or so distinct CDR3 sequences. Input material: blood T cells: a sorted CD56 or NKG2C T cell subset, CD4+ or CD8+ T cells, or bulk PBMC T cells (not recorded which). The receptors come from a man in his late teens or twenties in good health. The CDR3 runs from the conserved cysteine through the conserved F or W.

TRBV12-3/TRBV12-4	TRBJ1-2	CASSPWTGDRGYTF
TRBV5-6	TRBJ1-1	CASSLVQGDSPAFF
TRBV6-2/TRBV6-3	TRBJ2-5	CASSYQSWSRETQYF
TRBV4-3	TRBJ1-4	CASSQSDRANEKLFF
TRBV6-1	TRBJ2-7	CASSPVAGRYEQYF
TRBV5-5	TRBJ2-2	CASSISDFSTGELFF
TRBV12-5	TRBJ1-1	CASERLMNTEAFF
TRBV5-1	TRBJ2-1	CASTEDPTYNEQFF
TRBV29-1	TRBJ2-7	CSVELDRGSSYEQYF
TRBV20-1	TRBJ2-5	CSAHRVNGETQYF
TRBV7-9	TRBJ2-3	CASSSQGGGDTQYF
TRBV15	TRBJ2-3	CATSRDPAGAVDTQYF
TRBV12-3/TRBV12-4	TRBJ2-7	CATTVGATSYEQYF
TRBV5-1	TRBJ2-5	CASSLGQGRLETQYF
TRBV29-1	TRBJ1-2	CSVVGQGAGGYTF
TRBV4-3	TRBJ2-7	CASSAGTLYEQYF
TRBV20-1	TRBJ2-5	CRAEGEKETQYF
TRBV5-1	TRBJ2-1	CASSLEGLGVFDEQFF
TRBV12-3/TRBV12-4	TRBJ2-1	CASSRFSGGEQFF
TRBV28	TRBJ2-1	CASSTTDRYNEQFF
TRBV10-3	TRBJ2-3	CAISEGLAGVDADTQYF
TRBV28	TRBJ2-1	CASNDPGQGSNEQFF
TRBV7-6	TRBJ2-3	CASSAIAGSSDTQYF
TRBV10-1	TRBJ2-1	CASSFSRGLYNEQFF
TRBV10-2	TRBJ2-5	CASRRGVRGETQYF
TRBV20-1	TRBJ2-1	CSAPLSGSVSYNEQFF
TRBV30	TRBJ2-7	CAWGRQGASYEQYF
TRBV3-1	TRBJ2-3	CASSQEVTRTDTQYF
TRBV7-8	TRBJ2-7	CASIGGELTYEQYF
TRBV2	TRBJ2-1	CASSRDSAPFSSYNEQFF
TRBV11-2	TRBJ2-1	CASSSAGLAENEQFF
TRBV20-1	TRBJ2-1	CSASPRGASGHNEQFF
TRBV12-3/TRBV12-4	TRBJ2-3	CASSREGFTDTQYF
TRBV5-1	TRBJ2-1	CASSLDPTGYNEQFF
TRBV27	TRBJ2-3	CASSLLGDTQYF
TRBV5-1	TRBJ2-1	CASSLDGLFQQFF
TRBV5-1	TRBJ2-1	CASSLGVFRGVRYNEQFF
TRBV7-9	TRBJ1-5	CASSWVGGDSNQPQHF
TRBV7-2	TRBJ2-1	CASSLAGQIYNEQFF
TRBV5-6	TRBJ1-5	CASSPGRYSNQPQHF
TRBV24-1	TRBJ2-3	CATSDRGLAGVLHTQYF
TRBV4-2	TRBJ1-5	CASSMDRGSNQPQHF
TRBV20-1	TRBJ2-3	CSATTGEDTQYF
TRBV4-3	TRBJ2-7	CASSQGPSGLTISHEQYF
TRBV20-1	TRBJ2-7	CSAAQLADSSYEQYF
TRBV29-1	TRBJ1-1	CSVLDGTVNTEAFF
TRBV4-2	TRBJ2-1	CASSQSRLAGLSGPSNEQFF
TRBV20-1	TRBJ2-4	CSAGLAGKNIQYF
TRBV6-2/TRBV6-3	TRBJ2-3	CASSYGPLAGSTDTQYF
TRBV4-3	TRBJ2-1	CASSTGGIPSSYNEQFF
TRBV12-3/TRBV12-4	TRBJ1-3	CASSPGLTRNTIYF
TRBV7-9	TRBJ1-1	CASSPPMGLPWFF
TRBV25-1	TRBJ2-7	CASSEASVYEQYF
TRBV4-1	TRBJ1-1	CASSQFLDMNTEAFF
TRBV5-1	TRBJ2-1	CASSPQATDNEQFF
TRBV11-1	TRBJ2-2	CASSSRPPGLAEYGELFF
TRBV28	TRBJ2-3	CASSLLSSFGTDTQYF
TRBV7-9	TRBJ2-1	CASSLVASEQFF
TRBV20-1	TRBJ2-7	CSARGQFSSYEQYF